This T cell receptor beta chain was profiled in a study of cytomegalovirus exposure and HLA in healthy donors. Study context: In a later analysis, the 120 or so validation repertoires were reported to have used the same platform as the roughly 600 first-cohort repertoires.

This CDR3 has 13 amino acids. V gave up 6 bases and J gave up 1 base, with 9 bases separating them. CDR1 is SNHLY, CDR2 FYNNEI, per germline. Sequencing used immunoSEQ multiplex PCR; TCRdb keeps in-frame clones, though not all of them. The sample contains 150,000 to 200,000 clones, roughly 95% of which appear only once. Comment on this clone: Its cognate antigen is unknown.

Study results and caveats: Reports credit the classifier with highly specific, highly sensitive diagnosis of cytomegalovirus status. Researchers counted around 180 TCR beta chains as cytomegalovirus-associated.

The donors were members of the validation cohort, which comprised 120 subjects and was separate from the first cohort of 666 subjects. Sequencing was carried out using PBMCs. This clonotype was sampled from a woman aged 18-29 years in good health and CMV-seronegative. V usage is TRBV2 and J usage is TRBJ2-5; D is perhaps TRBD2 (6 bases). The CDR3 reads CASRTSSQETQYF. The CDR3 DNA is TGTGCCAGCAGAACTAGCAGCCAAGAGACCCAGTACTTC.